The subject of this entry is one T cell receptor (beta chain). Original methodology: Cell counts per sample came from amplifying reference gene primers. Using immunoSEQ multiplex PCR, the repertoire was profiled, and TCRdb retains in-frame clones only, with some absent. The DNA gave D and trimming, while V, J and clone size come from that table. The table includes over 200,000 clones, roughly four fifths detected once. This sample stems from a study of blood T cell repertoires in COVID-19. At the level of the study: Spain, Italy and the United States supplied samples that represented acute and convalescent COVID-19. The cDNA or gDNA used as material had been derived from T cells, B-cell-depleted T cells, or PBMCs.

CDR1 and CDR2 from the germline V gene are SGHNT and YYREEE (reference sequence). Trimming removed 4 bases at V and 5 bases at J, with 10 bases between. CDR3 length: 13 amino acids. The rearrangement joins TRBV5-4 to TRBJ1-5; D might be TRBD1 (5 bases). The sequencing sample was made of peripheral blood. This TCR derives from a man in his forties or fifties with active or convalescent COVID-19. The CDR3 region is CASSLGGDQPQHF. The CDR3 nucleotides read TGTGCCAGCAGCCTTGGGGGGGATCAGCCCCAGCATTTT. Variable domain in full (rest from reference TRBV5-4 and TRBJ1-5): ETGVTQSPTHLIKTRGQQVTLRCSSQSGHNTVSWYQQALGQGPQFIFQYYREEENGRGNFPPRFSGLQFPNYSSELNVNALELDDSALYLCASSLGGDQPQHFGDGTRLSIL.